What follows are 30 T cell receptor beta chains derived from one specimen sequenced in a study of T cells in women clearing cervical HPV infection. Profiled with immunoSEQ multiplex PCR; TCRdb holds only in-frame clones, not every one. This sample lists 20,000 to 30,000 clones; its ten largest clones have 11%. Specimen: blood buffy coat. The receptors derive from a woman aged 18 to 75 with a cervical HPV16 infection that either progressed to CIN3+ or cleared (not recorded which).

Comment on this clone: The CDR3 end is not reached by the read, which stops 3 residues before it; the germline J gene fills it in. This chain joins TRBV7-3 and TRBJ2-7, with D maybe TRBD2 (6 bases). Trimming shortened V by 0 bases and J by 0 bases, and 6 bases separated the two germline ends. The CDR3 runs to 14 residues. Germline CDR1 reads SGHTA; CDR2 reads FQGTGA. The CDR3 sequence is CASSLTRDSYEQYF. The DNA read from the CDR3 is TGTGCCAGCAGCTTAACGCGGGACTCCTACGAG.

A word on this clone: Read coverage stops 3 residues before the CDR3 terminus; the germline J gene supplies the remainder. The chain is built from TRBV7-3 and TRBJ2-2; no clear D gene. The germline V gene has CDR1 SGHTA and CDR2 FQGTGA. Trimming stripped 2 bases from V and 2 bases from J, with 9 bases between. The CDR3 consists of 15 residues. Incomplete CDR3 DNA: TGTGCCAGCAGCTTACTTCCAGTCAACACCGGGGAG. Translated: CASSLLPVNTGE. The CDR3 in its entirety is CASSLLPVNTGELFF.

Of note for this clone: The read comes to an end 3 residues before the CDR3 does, leaving the germline J gene to fill in the end. The sample contains more than one DNA sequence encoding this CDR3. The J gene is TRBJ1-6, the V gene TRBV2; TRBD1 is a possible D gene (5 bases). The CDR3 spans 14 residues. Germline values: CDR1 SNHLY, CDR2 FYNNEI. The V gene lost 8 bases and the J gene lost 4 bases, with 12 bases spanning the gap. CDR3 DNA, as far as it was read: TGTGCCAGCGCCCTAAGGGGATATAATTCACCC. Translating it yields CASALRGYNSP. From start to end, the CDR3 is CASALRGYNSPLHF.

As to this clone: The read is 3 residues too short to cover the CDR3 end, so that end is filled in from the germline J gene. The rearrangement uses TRBV2 and TRBJ2-7, with TRBD1 identical over 9 bases. The CDR3 spans 14 residues. Trimming cost V 7 bases and J 4 bases; bases outside gene matches: 8. From germline, CDR1 is SNHLY and CDR2 FYNNEI. The DNA read from the CDR3 is TGTGCCAGCAACCCCGGGACAGGGTTTTACGAG. Residues: CASNPGTGFYE. The full-length CDR3 reads as CASNPGTGFYEQYF.

As concerns this clone: The missing CDR3 end, 3 residues past where the read stops, is filled in from the germline J gene. The rearrangement joins TRBV18 to TRBJ1-1, with 8 bases identical to TRBD1. The germline V gene encodes CDR1 KGHSH and CDR2 LQKENI. V trimming: 6 bases; J trimming: 1 base; junction bases outside the gene matches: 10. The CDR3 extends over 16 amino acids. Incomplete CDR3 DNA: TGTGCCAGCTCCCAAAGACAGGGGCCGCAGAACACTGAA. It translates to CASSQRQGPQNTE. The full CDR3 protein reads CASSQRQGPQNTEAFF.

As to this clone: Coverage ceases 3 residues before the CDR3 finishes, and the germline J gene fills in the end. The chain couples TRBV12-3 or TRBV12-4 to TRBJ1-4, with 8 positions matching TRBD1. The CDR3 has 16 amino acids. The V and J ends lost 5 bases and 4 bases, in that order; junction bases with no gene match: 9. The CDR3 sequence: CASSRRRTGLNEKLFF. The sequenced CDR3 bases are TGTGCCAGCAGTCGAAGACGGACAGGGCTTAATGAAAAA.

Notes on this clone: From the germline J gene comes the end of the CDR3, since the read stops 3 residues before it. V is TRBV7-3 and J is TRBJ1-2, with no clear D. CDR3 size: 15 residues. Germline CDR1 reads SGHTA; CDR2 reads FQGTGA. The part of the CDR3 DNA that was read is TGTGCCAGCAGCTTAGAACTAGCGGGAGTCCATGAC. This translates into CASSLELAGVHD. Given in full, the CDR3 is CASSLELAGVHDYTF.

Points on this clone: The sequenced fragment ends 3 residues before the CDR3 boundary, so the rest is inferred from the germline J gene. The chain combines TRBV5-1 with TRBJ2-5; TRBD1 agrees at 9 bases. The CDR3 length is 14 residues. CDR1 is SGHRS and CDR2 is YFSETQ in the germline V gene. The CDR3: CASSLRDRADTQYF. The CDR3 bases that were read are TGCGCCAGCAGCTTGCGGGACAGGGCAGATACC.

For this clone: The sequence runs out 3 residues before the end of the CDR3; the remainder is reconstructed from the germline J gene. The chain links TRBV7-9 to TRBJ2-3, with 12 bases that match TRBD2. The CDR3 totals 14 residues. CDR1 and CDR2 (germline): SEHNR, FQNEAQ (reference sequence). CDR3 sequence: CASSETSGRETQYF. The sequenced part of the CDR3 DNA is TGTGCCAGCAGCGAGACTAGCGGGAGAGAGACG.

A note on this clone: Read sequence stops 3 residues before the CDR3 end, and the germline J gene provides the missing end. V and J are TRBV19 and TRBJ2-7; 7 bases line up with TRBD1. Germline V gene sequence: CDR1 LNHDA, CDR2 SQIVND (reference sequence). This CDR3 is built from 14 residues. V shed 4 bases and J 2 bases; nucleotides not matched to a gene: 5. Incomplete CDR3 DNA: TGTGCCAGTAGTAAAAGGGACAGACCCTACGAG. This translates into CASSKRDRPYE. The entire CDR3 sequence reads CASSKRDRPYEQYF. Together with reference TRBV19 and TRBJ2-7, the CDR3 gives the full variable domain: DGGITQSPKYLFRKEGQNVTLSCEQNLNHDAMYWYRQDPGQGLRLIYYSQIVNDFQKGDIAEGYSVSREKKESFPLTVTSAQKNPTAFYLCASSKRDRPYEQYFGPGTRLTVT.

Concerning this clone itself: With the read ending 3 residues before the CDR3 end, the germline J gene is used to fill in that end. The chain recombines TRBV20-1 with TRBJ1-1, with TRBD1 identical over 8 bases. V shed 5 bases and J 1 base; nucleotides not matched to a gene: 6. CDR1 DFQATT and CDR2 SNEGSKA come from the germline V gene (reference sequence). There are 14 residues in the CDR3. The part of the CDR3 DNA that was read is TGCAGTGCTCCCGGACAGGGCCCGAACACTGAA. Its protein is CSAPGQGPNTE. From start to end, the CDR3 is CSAPGQGPNTEAFF.

Of note for this clone: Read data end 3 residues before the CDR3 end; the end is taken from the germline J gene. This chain uses TRBV19 with TRBJ2-3; D remains unclear. V was cut by 5 bases and J by 0 bases, with 6 bases left in between. Per the germline V gene, CDR1 is LNHDA and CDR2 is SQIVND (reference sequence). There are 13 residues in the CDR3. The CDR3 is CASSVASTDTQYF. Partial CDR3 DNA: TGTGCCAGTAGTGTAGCAAGCACAGATACG.

Comment on this clone: The CDR3 end falls 3 residues outside the read, so it is completed with the germline J gene. J is TRBJ2-3 and V is TRBV11-2; maybe TRBD1 (5 bases). The CDR3 is 13 residues long. The V and J ends lost 9 bases and 2 bases respectively, with 12 bases between them. The germline V gene encodes CDR1 SGHAT and CDR2 FQNNGV. This CDR3 is CASRTFYTDTQYF. CDR3 DNA, as far as it was read: TGTGCCAGTAGGACATTTTACACAGATACG.

Remarks on this clone: One end of the junction fails to match germline, which may point to a read error. The observed sequence ends 3 residues before the CDR3 terminus, with the missing tail filled in from the germline J gene. The sample has other DNA sequences that encode this CDR3 too. The chain carries TRBV18 and TRBJ1-3; possibly TRBD1 for D (6 bases). The CDR3 is 15 amino acids. In germline, CDR1 is KGHSH, CDR2 LQKENI. The CDR3 sequence is CASCGNDAPGDTIYF. Partial CDR3 DNA: TGTGCCAGCTGCGGGAATGACGCCCCCGGGGACACT.

Concerning this clone: The CDR3 end lies 3 residues beyond the end of the read and is filled in from the germline J gene. V and J are TRBV18 and TRBJ2-5; TRBD2 aligns across 7 bases. V dropped 4 bases and J dropped 2; count of bases not matched to a gene: 1. Per the germline V gene, CDR1 is KGHSH and CDR2 is LQKENI. The CDR3 contains 13 residues. Incomplete CDR3 DNA: TGTGCCAGCTCACAGGGACTACAAGAGACC. Translated: CASSQGLQET. Given in full, the CDR3 is CASSQGLQETQYF.

Incomplete CDR3 DNA: TGTGCCAGGCGGGGGGCCTACGAG. Translated, it gives CARRGAYE. The whole CDR3 protein reads CARRGAYEQYF. V usage is TRBV6-4 and J usage is TRBJ2-7, with TRBD2 identical over 8 bases. The read ends 3 residues early relative to the CDR3; the germline J gene fills the gap. V lost 9 bases and J lost 2; bases outside the gene matches: 0. The V gene's germline CDR1 is MRHNA and CDR2 SNTAGT. The CDR3 has 11 amino acids.

In the case of this clone: From the germline J gene comes the end of the CDR3, since the read stops 3 residues before it. The rearrangement links TRBV6-1 to TRBJ2-5; D is perhaps TRBD1 (5 bases). The CDR3 has 15 residues. With 6 bases removed from V and 3 bases from J, the gap between germline ends came to 17 bases. Germline V gene lookup returns CDR1 MNHNS and CDR2 SASEGT. This CDR3 reads CASREYRVGEETQYF. The covered CDR3 bases are TGTGCCAGCAGAGAATATAGGGTAGGGGAAGAGACC.

Concerning this clone: The read ends 3 residues early relative to the CDR3; the germline J gene fills the gap. This chain uses TRBV7-2 with TRBJ2-7; D remains unclear. Germline V gene lookup returns CDR1 SGHTA and CDR2 FQGNSA. V was pared by 3 bases and J by 3 bases, with 6 bases between. CDR3 length equals 12 residues. The covered CDR3 bases are TGTGCCAGCAGCTTCCTTAACTACGAG. As protein: CASSFLNYE. The entire CDR3 sequence reads CASSFLNYEQYF. Drawing the rest from reference TRBV7-2 and TRBJ2-7, the complete variable domain is GAGVSQSPSNKVTEKGKDVELRCDPISGHTALYWYRQSLGQGLEFLIYFQGNSAPDKSGLPSDRFSAERTGGSVSTLTIQRTQQEDSAVYLCASSFLNYEQYFGPGTRLTVT.

The CDR3 protein is CASSLGGGSETQYF. The CDR3 DNA, read in part, is TGCGCCAGCAGCTTGGGGGGGGGATCAGAGACC. The chain combines TRBV5-1 with TRBJ2-5, with TRBD2 identical over 7 bases. The CDR3 end lies 3 residues beyond the end of the read and is filled in from the germline J gene. Trimming at V came to 0 bases and at J to 4 bases, leaving 3 bases not matched to a gene. The CDR3 runs 14 residues. Per germline, CDR1 SGHRS and CDR2 YFSETQ.

Regarding this clone: The DNA ends 3 residues before the CDR3 does, and the rest of the CDR3 is filled in from the germline J gene. The V gene is TRBV7-2, the J gene TRBJ2-7, with D perhaps matching TRBD2 (5 bases). The CDR3 spans 12 residues. Trimming shortened V by 5 bases and J by 2 bases, and 7 bases separated the two germline ends. From germline, CDR1 is SGHTA and CDR2 FQGNSA. Here the CDR3 reads CASSTGTYEQYF. CDR3 bases read: TGTGCCAGCAGCACGGGGACCTACGAG.

Notes on this clone: The read falls 3 residues short of the CDR3 end, and the missing part is taken from the germline J gene. The V gene is TRBV18, the J gene TRBJ2-3, with 10 bases lining up with TRBD1. The CDR3 length is 15 residues. Germline CDR1 reads KGHSH; CDR2 reads LQKENI. This CDR3 is CASSRDRGLQETQYF. CDR3 DNA, as far as it was read: TGTGCCAGCTCCCGGGACAGGGGCTTGCAAGAGACG.

A word on this clone: The CDR3 end lies 3 residues beyond the end of the read and is filled in from the germline J gene. The V call is TRBV20-1, the J call TRBJ2-5; TRBD2 might be the D (5 bases). The CDR3 spans 15 residues. V lost 0 bases and J 0 bases, leaving 11 bases between the germline ends. Germline lookup yields CDR1 DFQATT and CDR2 SNEGSKA (reference sequence). The part of the CDR3 DNA that was read is TGCAGTGCTAGAGATCTCCGGGGAAACCAAGAGACC. Translated: CSARDLRGNQET. The CDR3 in full is CSARDLRGNQETQYF.

To note about this clone: Sequencing ends 3 residues short of the CDR3 end; the germline J gene provides the rest. The chain joins TRBV7-2 to TRBJ2-1; 9 bases map to TRBD1. CDR3 length: 15 residues. The germline gives CDR1 SGHTA, CDR2 FQGNSA. V shed 5 bases and J 7 bases; nucleotides not matched to a gene: 9. The CDR3 bases that were read are TGTGCCAGCAGCAAAGGGACAGGGATGGAAAATGAG. Its protein product is CASSKGTGMENE. Given in full, the CDR3 is CASSKGTGMENEQFF.

With respect to this clone: The CDR3 extends 3 residues past the end of the read, so its final part is completed from the germline J gene. The V gene is TRBV27, the J gene TRBJ2-7, with D hard to call. This CDR3 has 12 amino acids. The germline CDR1 and CDR2 sequences are MNHEY and SMNVEV (reference sequence). The V gene lost 2 bases and the J gene lost 6 bases, with 8 bases spanning the gap. CDR3 bases read: TGTGCCAGCAGTTTAATTAAGGGCGAG. It codes for CASSLIKGE. Given in full, the CDR3 is CASSLIKGEQYF.

A word on this clone: The sequence runs out 3 residues before the end of the CDR3; the remainder is reconstructed from the germline J gene. The chain has TRBV19 and TRBJ1-5; D is possibly TRBD1 (6 bases). Germline V gives CDR1 LNHDA, CDR2 SQIVND (reference sequence). This CDR3 is built from 16 residues. V was clipped by 6 bases and J by 4 bases, with 19 bases between them. Incomplete CDR3 DNA: TGTGCCAGTAGACCACGAGGGGTCAGGGGTAATCAGCCC. It is translated as CASRPRGVRGNQP. The complete CDR3 protein is CASRPRGVRGNQPQHF.

For this clone: Mismatch with germline at one junction end may stem from a read error. The sequence runs out 3 residues before the end of the CDR3; the remainder is reconstructed from the germline J gene. The gene calls are TRBV7-2 and TRBJ1-1; TRBD1 is a possible D gene (6 bases). The CDR3 runs to 14 residues. CDR1 is SGHTA and CDR2 is FQGNSA in the germline V gene. CDR3 DNA (partial): TGTGCCATCAGCCGTGGCAGGGGTGGTACTGAA. Translating it yields CAISRGRGGTE. The CDR3 as a whole reads CAISRGRGGTEAFF.

Turning to this clone: Read data end 3 residues before the CDR3 end; the end is taken from the germline J gene. The V gene is TRBV20-1, the J gene TRBJ1-4, with D perhaps matching TRBD1 (6 bases). This CDR3 contains 14 residues. V gave up 4 bases and J gave up 8 bases, with 17 bases separating them. Germline CDR1 DFQATT, CDR2 SNEGSKA (reference sequence). Here the CDR3 reads CSATVEARGEKLFF. The part of the CDR3 DNA that was read is TGCAGTGCTACAGTCGAGGCCAGGGGCGAAAAA.

Turning to this clone: The read ends 3 residues early relative to the CDR3; the germline J gene fills the gap. V usage is TRBV19 and J usage is TRBJ2-6; the D gene is possibly TRBD1 (6 bases). The CDR3 sequence is 17 residues long. Germline lookup yields CDR1 LNHDA and CDR2 SQIVND (reference sequence). The V end lost 8 bases, the J end lost 0 bases, and 17 bases lay between the germline ends. Partial CDR3 DNA: TGTGCCAGTTCAGCCTCGGGACACAACTCTGGGGCCAACGTC. Amino acid sequence: CASSASGHNSGANV. The entire CDR3 reads CASSASGHNSGANVLTF.

A note on this clone: The sequenced fragment ends 3 residues before the CDR3 boundary, so the rest is inferred from the germline J gene. The J gene is TRBJ2-1, the V gene TRBV6-2 or TRBV6-3, with D tentatively TRBD1 (5 bases). V was trimmed by 6 bases and J by 5 bases, leaving 11 bases between them. Germline values: CDR1 MNHEY, CDR2 SVGEGT. There are 13 residues in the CDR3. Partial CDR3 DNA: TGTGCCAGCAGCCAGGGCTGGGACAATGAG. It yields the protein CASSQGWDNE. The whole CDR3 protein is CASSQGWDNEQFF.

Note on this clone: The sequence runs out 3 residues before the end of the CDR3; the remainder is reconstructed from the germline J gene. The chain is built from TRBV9 and TRBJ2-7; the D gene is possibly TRBD1 (6 bases). Germline values: CDR1 SGDLS, CDR2 YYNGEE. Trimming shortened V by 4 bases and J by 5 bases, and 16 bases separated the two germline ends. The CDR3 has 14 amino acids. The CDR3 is CASSTTGSNNEQYF. The sequenced part of the CDR3 DNA is TGTGCCAGCAGCACTACAGGGTCCAACAACGAG.